The text below deals with one T cell receptor beta chain. Its antigen remains unidentified. Genomic DNA per cell subset filled all wells of several immunoSEQ plates. The DNA input per sorted-subset replicate PCR was about 190 ng, corresponding to some 27,000 T cell genomes. Generated by immunoSEQ multiplex PCR, the TCRdb table keeps only in-frame clones and is missing some. Altogether hundreds of thousands of clones are present, 96% being singletons, with the ten largest covering less than 0.25%. This entry is derived from a study of shared clonotypes between healthy human individuals. General study points: Clonotypes which were not shared had lower generation probabilities than clonotypes that all four donors shared.

CD45RO-negative, CCR7-selected cells formed the naive CD8 fraction, which excluded terminally differentiated effector memory CD45RA+ cells. Trimming removed 1 base at V and 0 bases at J, with 11 bases between. CDR1 and CDR2 from the germline V gene are MNHNS and SASEGT. There are 16 residues in the CDR3. The genes are TRBV6-1 and TRBJ2-3; no definite D call. The sequence was obtained from a man aged 30 to 45 in good health. The sample was naive CD8+ T cells sorted from blood. The CDR3 is CASSEGIAESTDTQYF. The DNA of the CDR3 is TGTGCCAGCAGTGAAGGAATAGCAGAAAGCACAGATACGCAGTATTTT.